What follows are 16 T cell receptor beta chains derived from one specimen sequenced in a study of shared clonotypes between healthy human individuals. Libraries were prepared by immunoSEQ multiplex PCR; TCRdb keeps only in-frame clonotypes and omits some of them. Of about 2.4 million clones listed, under 95% are singletons. Sequencing used naive CD4+ T cells from PBMCs. As to subset: CD45RA+ positively selected. Every receptor here comes from a man younger than 35 in good health. Some clones in this sample may be carry-over from other donors' samples.

Of note for this clone: Other nucleotide sequences in the sample specify the same CDR3. The genes are TRBV7-3 and TRBJ2-2; no firm D call. Germline V CDR1 and CDR2: SGHTA, FQGTGA. The V and J ends lost 2 bases and 1 base respectively, with 2 bases between them. The CDR3 loop spans 13 amino acids. The CDR3 DNA reads TGTGCCAGCAGCTTACTGAACACCGGGGAGCTGTTTTTT. Protein sequence: CASSLLNTGELFF.

This rearrangement joins TRBV28 to TRBJ2-5; D is unclear. CDR1 and CDR2 from the germline V gene are MDHEN and SYDVKM. The CDR3 loop spans 15 amino acids. Trimming took off 0 bases at V and 2 bases at J, with 10 bases between the two ends. The CDR3 DNA follows: TGTGCCAGCAGTTTATGGAAAAGAGCACAAGAGACCCAGTACTTC. Its translation is CASSLWKRAQETQYF.

The V gene is TRBV4-2, the J gene TRBJ2-3; 13 positions agree with TRBD2. Looked up from germline, CDR1 is LGHNA and CDR2 is YNFKEQ. This CDR3 is built from 17 residues. V was clipped by 2 bases and J by 5 bases; unmatched bases: 7. DNA for the CDR3: TGTGCCAGCAGCCAACGTACTAGCGGGAGGGCCGTAGATACGCAGTATTTT. This gives the protein CASSQRTSGRAVDTQYF.

V usage is TRBV28 and J usage is TRBJ2-3; D possibly corresponds to TRBD1 (5 bases). The CDR3 loop spans 15 amino acids. CDR1 and CDR2 from the germline V gene are MDHEN and SYDVKM. The V end lost 7 bases, the J end lost 2 bases, and 16 bases lay between the germline ends. In DNA, the CDR3 is TGTGCCAGCACCGAACAGGTTAAGGACACAGATACGCAGTATTTT. Translated, it gives CASTEQVKDTDTQYF.

V usage is TRBV4-2 and J usage is TRBJ2-1; 11 bases match TRBD2. V shed 1 base, J shed 2 bases, and the junction held 4 bases outside the gene matches. The CDR3 sequence is 17 residues long. Germline V gene data show CDR1 as LGHNA and CDR2 as YNFKEQ. CDR3 DNA sequence: TGTGCCAGCAGCCAAGCACTAGCGGGAGCGGCCTACAATGAGCAGTTCTTC. It encodes CASSQALAGAAYNEQFF.

The chain links TRBV4-1 to TRBJ1-2; D ambiguous. Germline assignment: CDR1 MGHRA and CDR2 YSYEKL. V gave up 4 bases and J gave up 8 bases, with 17 bases separating them. The CDR3 totals 14 residues. In DNA, the CDR3 is TGCGCCAGCAGCCCCCAGGAGAGGGCGCGAGGCTACACCTTC. It codes for CASSPQERARGYTF.

This chain connects TRBV5-1 to TRBJ2-1; D might be TRBD2 (6 bases). Between the trimmed V and J ends, which lost 2 bases and 6 bases, there was a span of 15 bases. This CDR3 region has 15 residues. Germline V gene sequence: CDR1 SGHRS, CDR2 YFSETQ. As DNA, the CDR3 is TGCGCCAGCAGCTTACGCAGGGAGACTAGCAATGAGCAGTTCTTC. Its translation is CASSLRRETSNEQFF.

The rearrangement joins TRBV6-4 to TRBJ2-2; the D call may be TRBD1 or TRBD2 (5 bases each). The length of the CDR3 is 14 residues. The V and J ends lost 8 bases and 2 bases respectively, with 12 bases between them. Germline V CDR1 and CDR2: MRHNA, SNTAGT. The CDR3 loop reads CASGRGPNTGELFF. In DNA form, the CDR3 reads TGTGCCAGCGGTCGGGGACCTAACACCGGGGAGCTGTTTTTT.

This clone was observed once. The chain couples TRBV9 to TRBJ1-1; a possible D gene is TRBD1 (6 bases). Germline V gene data show CDR1 as SGDLS and CDR2 as YYNGEE. The CDR3 extends over 14 amino acids. Trimming took off 4 bases at V and 0 bases at J, with 10 bases between the two ends. CDR3 sequence: CASSRTGLNTEAFF. The DNA of the CDR3 is TGTGCCAGCAGCCGAACAGGGCTGAACACTGAAGCTTTCTTT.

This clone has only one observation. J is TRBJ2-2 and V is TRBV25-1, with 10 bases aligning to TRBD2. The CDR3 totals 14 residues. The germline V gene encodes CDR1 MGHDK and CDR2 SYGVNS. The trim removed 6 bases at V and 5 bases at J, leaving 3 bases unmatched. The CDR3 DNA follows: TGTGCCAGCAGACTAGCGGGAAGTACCGGGGAGCTGTTTTTT. Translating it yields CASRLAGSTGELFF. The whole variable domain, remainder taken from reference TRBV25-1 and TRBJ2-2, is EADIYQTPRYLVIGTGKKITLECSQTMGHDKMYWYQQDPGMELHLIHYSYGVNSTEKGDLSSESTVSRIRTEHFPLTLESARPSHTSQYLCASRLAGSTGELFFGEGSRLTVL.

The chain employs TRBV4-2 and TRBJ2-1; D is unresolved. The germline CDR1 and CDR2 sequences are LGHNA and YNFKEQ. Trimming left V 4 bases short and J 0 bases short, with 13 bases between. This CDR3 has 16 amino acids. The CDR3 sequence is CASSPSSIDSYNEQFF. DNA for the CDR3: TGTGCCAGCAGCCCATCTAGTATCGACTCCTACAATGAGCAGTTCTTC.

The chain has TRBV5-4 and TRBJ1-2; 7 nucleotides agree with TRBD1. Germline trimming cut 4 bases from V and 5 bases from J; bases unmatched to any gene: 5. CDR3 length: 13 amino acids. Germline V CDR1 and CDR2: SGHNT, YYREEE (reference sequence). CDR3 region: CASSMTGYYGYTF. The CDR3 nucleotides read TGTGCCAGCAGCATGACAGGGTATTATGGCTACACCTTC.

The genes are TRBV27 and TRBJ2-3, with unresolved D. The CDR3 has 16 amino acids. V lost 2 bases to trimming and J lost 3 bases, with 15 bases between them. CDR1 and CDR2 from the germline V gene are MNHEY and SMNVEV (reference sequence). The CDR3 region is CASSLRAIVGTDTQYF. The CDR3 DNA is TGTGCCAGCAGTTTAAGAGCGATTGTCGGTACAGATACGCAGTATTTT.

This sequence joins TRBV7-8 and TRBJ2-6; no firm D call. The CDR3 has 17 residues. Deletions cut 5 bases from V and 4 bases from J, with 18 bases between. The germline V gene encodes CDR1 SGHVS and CDR2 FQNEAQ. Here the CDR3 DNA reads TGTGCCAGCAGCACTCCCCTTTGGGGTTCAGGGGCCAACGTCCTGACTTTC. Translating gives CASSTPLWGSGANVLTF.

V usage is TRBV5-4 and J usage is TRBJ2-7; TRBD2 matches 7 bases. The CDR3 extends over 13 amino acids. Trimming took 4 bases from V and 1 from J; bases not matched to a gene: 2. Per the germline V gene, CDR1 is SGHNT and CDR2 is YYREEE (reference sequence). The CDR3, as DNA: TGTGCCAGCAGCGCGGGGGTTTCCTACGAGCAGTACTTC. Translation gives CASSAGVSYEQYF.

The chain combines TRBV10-3 with TRBJ2-7; D unresolved. V lost 6 bases and J 0 bases, leaving 15 bases between the germline ends. The CDR3 has 15 residues. Germline values: CDR1 ENHRY, CDR2 SYGVKD. CDR3 loop: CAIRGLGGSSYEQYF. The CDR3 bases are TGTGCCATCAGGGGCTTAGGTGGCAGCTCCTACGAGCAGTACTTC.